Listed below are T cell receptor beta chains from one sample, sequenced in a study of CD8+ T cells in alopecia areata. The table came from immunoSEQ multiplex PCR; TCRdb's copy has only in-frame clones and leaves some out. The sample lists about 160,000 clones, roughly two thirds occurring once. The material sequenced was CD4+ T cells sorted from blood, taken at week 4, from a patient treated with tofacitinib. These receptors all stem from a human donor with alopecia areata. The CDR3 runs from the conserved cysteine through the conserved F or W. The order of the fields is CDR3 protein, CDR3 DNA, CDR3 length, V gene, D gene, clone size, J gene. The D gene is left open where the match is weak. For some rows the clone size is stated as once, few or many, or as a class when expanded; others skip it.

CSDNRVNYGYTF TGCAGCGACAACAGGGTGAACTATGGCTACACCTTC 12 TRBV29-1 . few TRBJ1-2
CAWSYHGTIQETQYF TGTGCCTGGAGTTACCATGGGACCATCCAAGAGACCCAGTACTTC 15 TRBV30 . . TRBJ2-5
CSGGTTSYNEQFF TGCAGCGGGGGGACTACCAGCTACAATGAGCAGTTCTTC 13 TRBV29-1 TRBD2 . TRBJ2-1
CASSPLGQGMTGELFF TGTGCCAGCAGCCCCCTGGGACAGGGGATGACCGGGGAGCTGTTTTTT 16 TRBV7-9 TRBD1 few TRBJ2-2
CATSRGRGQGAHEQYF TGTGCCACCAGCAGAGGAAGGGGACAGGGGGCTCACGAGCAGTACTTC 16 TRBV15 TRBD1 . TRBJ2-7
CAISELGIYGYTF TGTGCCATCAGTGAACTGGGCATCTATGGCTACACCTTC 13 TRBV10-3 . . TRBJ1-2
CASSQGLRVGTGYGYTF TGCGCCAGCAGCCAAGGACTCAGGGTGGGGACAGGCTATGGCTACACCTTC 17 TRBV4-3 TRBD1 . TRBJ1-2
CAWSTGAAGRLSNEQYF TGTGCCTGGAGTACGGGAGCCGCAGGGCGCCTAAGCAACGAGCAGTACTTC 17 TRBV30 . . TRBJ2-7
CASRQGAQNSPLHF TGTGCCAGCCGACAGGGGGCGCAGAATTCACCCCTCCACTTT 14 TRBV2 TRBD1 . TRBJ1-6
CASSSRGKGTQYF TGTGCCAGCAGCTCACGGGGGAAAGGGACCCAGTACTTC 13 TRBV7-2 . . TRBJ2-5
CASTARGDTQYF TGTGCCAGCACCGCGAGGGGAGATACGCAGTATTTT 12 TRBV2 . few TRBJ2-3
CASSQVPGSPLHF TGCGCCAGCAGCCAAGTTCCGGGTTCACCCCTCCACTTT 13 TRBV4-1 . . TRBJ1-6
CAISESVNRGYEQYF TGTGCCATCAGTGAGTCGGTGAACAGGGGCTACGAGCAGTACTTC 15 TRBV10-3 TRBD1 . TRBJ2-7
CASSPEGITYEQYF TGTGCCAGCAGCCCGGAGGGGATTACCTACGAGCAGTACTTC 14 TRBV7-2 . . TRBJ2-7
CASSETPEGNEQFF TGTGCCAGCAGTGAAACCCCCGAAGGTAATGAGCAGTTCTTC 14 TRBV2 . . TRBJ2-1
CACRAYNEQFF TGTGCCTGCCGGGCCTACAATGAGCAGTTCTTC 11 TRBV30 . . TRBJ2-1
CATSWDLSYEQYF TGTGCCACCAGCTGGGACCTTTCCTACGAGCAGTACTTC 13 TRBV15 . . TRBJ2-7
CASSLGGGGTQYF TGTGCCAGCAGCCTTGGTGGGGGCGGGACGCAGTATTTT 13 TRBV25-1 . . TRBJ2-3
CSAAQLEAFF TGCAGTGCTGCCCAGCTTGAAGCTTTCTTT 10 TRBV20-1 . . TRBJ1-1
CASSQGRGKNYEQYF TGTGCCAGCAGCCAAGGAAGGGGGAAAAACTACGAGCAGTACTTC 15 TRBV7-2 . . TRBJ2-7
CASSGDPHRANEKLFF TGCGCCAGCAGCGGGGACCCCCACAGAGCTAATGAAAAACTGTTTTTT 16 TRBV5-1 . . TRBJ1-4
CSVVSAPNYGYTF TGCAGCGTTGTATCGGCTCCTAACTATGGCTACACCTTC 13 TRBV29-1 . . TRBJ1-2
CASSASNSPLHF TGTGCCAGCAGCGCCAGTAATTCACCCCTCCACTTT 12 TRBV9 . . TRBJ1-6
CSVVRGETQYF TGCAGTGTCGTCAGGGGAGAGACCCAGTACTTC 11 TRBV20-1 . . TRBJ2-5
CSVQTGHPYEQYF TGCAGCGTTCAAACGGGCCACCCCTACGAGCAGTACTTC 13 TRBV29-1 . few TRBJ2-7
CASSLSETLRTGTQYF TGTGCCAGCAGCTTGTCAGAGACTCTAAGGACAGGGACCCAGTACTTC 16 TRBV5-6 TRBD1 . TRBJ2-5
CASNYFGEAFF TGTGCCAGCAACTATTTCGGGGAAGCTTTCTTT 11 TRBV6-5 . once TRBJ1-1
CASNDGYNEQFF TGTGCCAGCAATGATGGCTACAATGAGCAGTTCTTC 12 TRBV6-5 . . TRBJ2-1
CASSVGGTAGTETQYF TGTGCCAGCAGCGTAGGGGGGACCGCCGGTACGGAGACCCAGTACTTC 16 TRBV9 . . TRBJ2-5
CASSQATTWGYTF TGCGCCAGCAGCCAAGCGACAACTTGGGGCTACACCTTC 13 TRBV4-1 . . TRBJ1-2
CASSPRTRTDTQYF TGTGCCAGCTCACCTCGCACACGCACAGATACGCAGTATTTT 14 TRBV18 . once TRBJ2-3
CSVEDIGETQYF TGCAGCGTTGAAGATATAGGGGAGACCCAGTACTTC 12 TRBV29-1 . few TRBJ2-5
CASSVGWVLAGGQTQYF TGTGCCAGCAGCGTTGGTTGGGTACTAGCGGGGGGACAGACCCAGTACTTC 17 TRBV9 TRBD2 . TRBJ2-5
CASKGGAYEQYF TGTGCCAGCAAAGGGGGGGCTTACGAGCAGTACTTC 12 TRBV2 . . TRBJ2-7
CSGQPSSGNTIYF TGCAGCGGACAACCCAGCTCTGGAAACACCATATATTTT 13 TRBV29-1 . once TRBJ1-3
CASSLEVGNEQFF TGCGCCAGCAGCTTGGAAGTGGGGAATGAGCAGTTCTTC 13 TRBV5-1 . . TRBJ2-1
CASSSSGDPEQFF TGTGCCAGCAGTTCTAGCGGGGATCCGGAGCAGTTCTTC 13 TRBV7-9 TRBD2 . TRBJ2-1
CAWSVWDSGDGYTF TGTGCCTGGAGTGTTTGGGACAGTGGGGATGGCTACACCTTC 14 TRBV30 TRBD1 . TRBJ1-2
CASSDIGGISPLHF TGTGCCAGCAGTGACATTGGCGGGATTTCACCCCTCCACTTT 14 TRBV25-1 . . TRBJ1-6